The 10 T cell receptor beta chains in this list originate from one sample, sequenced in a study of CD8 T cells in ankylosing spondylitis. One entry per CDR3 protein results from TCRdb running MiXCR on the 5' RACE reads. The table records under 250,000 distinct CDR3 sequences, over 9.5% of them present only once. Sequencing input: blood, either unsorted or a sorted T cell fraction (not recorded which). The receptors here all came from a male donor with ankylosing spondylitis or in good health (not recorded which).

At least ten counts were recorded for this clonotype. V gene TRBV3-1 combines with J gene TRBJ2-3; D is undetermined. Trimming left V 4 bases short and J 2 bases short, with 10 bases between. Germline loops: CDR1 LGHDT, CDR2 YNNKEL (reference sequence). This CDR3 has 14 residues. The CDR3 region has the DNA TGTGCCAGCAGCCTCACCGGAAACACAGATACGCAGTATTTT. Encoded protein: CASSLTGNTDTQYF.

This clonotype was detected ten times or more. The rearrangement uses TRBV9 and TRBJ2-7, with unresolved D. The CDR3 spans 14 residues. Germline CDR1 reads SGDLS; CDR2 reads YYNGEE. V was clipped by 4 bases and J by 0 bases, with 11 bases between them. Here the CDR3 reads CASSLDAFSYEQYF. Written as DNA, the CDR3 is TGTGCCAGCAGCCTAGACGCCTTCTCCTACGAGCAGTACTTC. Based on the CDR3 plus reference TRBV9 and TRBJ2-7, the full variable domain is DSGVTQTPKHLITATGQRVTLRCSPRSGDLSVYWYQQSLDQGLQFLIQYYNGEERAKGNILERFSAQQFPDLHSELNLSSLELGDSALYFCASSLDAFSYEQYFGPGTRLTVT.

This clonotype was seen ten or more times. This chain uses TRBV3-1 with TRBJ2-3; TRBD2 matches 10 bases. The CDR3 runs to 16 residues. Germline V lookup: CDR1 LGHDT, CDR2 YNNKEL (reference sequence). With V trimmed by 4 bases and J by 3 bases, 7 bases remained unmatched. Written as DNA, the CDR3 is TGTGCCAGCAGCCTCTCAGCGGGGGGGCGGACAGATACGCAGTATTTT. Protein: CASSLSAGGRTDTQYF.

This clonotype was seen ten or more times. The chain employs TRBV5-1 and TRBJ2-2; 8 nucleotides agree with TRBD1. The trim removed 4 bases at V and 8 bases at J, leaving 10 bases unmatched. The V gene's germline CDR1 is SGHRS and CDR2 YFSETQ. The CDR3 totals 15 residues. The CDR3 is CASSLSPGGIGELFF. The CDR3 nucleotides read TGCGCCAGCAGCCTTAGCCCAGGGGGCATTGGGGAGCTGTTTTTT.

In its sample, this clonotype was seen many times. The chain employs TRBV3-1 and TRBJ2-2; possible D gene TRBD1, 6 bases. The CDR3 extends over 15 amino acids. The germline V and J ends were trimmed by 1 base and 1 base, with 7 bases remaining between them. Germline V gene data show CDR1 as LGHDT and CDR2 as YNNKEL (reference sequence). Here the CDR3 reads CASSQVRGNTGELFF. DNA for the CDR3: TGTGCCAGCAGCCAAGTCAGGGGGAACACCGGGGAGCTGTTTTTT.

This clonotype occurred many times. The chain joins TRBV21-1 to TRBJ1-2; TRBD1, as called in the table, went unchecked against the DNA. TRBV21-1 is recorded as a pseudogene. The CDR3 has 14 residues. CDR3 nucleotides: TGTGCCAGCGTATGCGCCCAGGTAGACTACGGCTACACCTTC. Protein sequence: CASVCAQVDYGYTF.

There are many counts of this clonotype. V usage is TRBV5-1 and J usage is TRBJ2-2; possibly TRBD2 for D (6 bases). The CDR3 spans 14 residues. V was cut by 4 bases and J by 5 bases, with 12 bases left in between. Germline V CDR1 and CDR2: SGHRS, YFSETQ. Here the CDR3 reads CASSRGGGTGELFF. In nucleotides, the CDR3 is TGCGCCAGCAGCAGGGGCGGAGGGACCGGGGAGCTGTTTTTT. The full variable domain, rest sourced from reference TRBV5-1 and TRBJ2-2, is KAGVTQTPRYLIKTRGQQVTLSCSPISGHRSVSWYQQTPGQGLQFLFEYFSETQRNKGNFPGRFSGRQFSNSRSEMNVSTLELGDSALYLCASSRGGGTGELFFGEGSRLTVL.

In this sample, this clonotype turned up many times. The chain combines TRBV12-3 or TRBV12-4 with TRBJ1-5; D not certain. The ends were cut back, 7 bases at V and 4 bases at J, with 11 bases in the middle. This CDR3 comprises 13 residues. The CDR3 reads CASTSGGNQPQHF. CDR3 nucleotide sequence: TGTGCCAGCACCTCCGGAGGGAATCAGCCCCAGCATTTT.

J is TRBJ1-2 and V is TRBV30, with D maybe TRBD1 (6 bases). The CDR3 totals 14 residues. Trimming removed 4 bases at V and 7 bases at J, with 19 bases between. Per the germline V gene, CDR1 is GTSNPN and CDR2 is SVGIG (reference sequence). The CDR3 protein is CAWTPLGGGSGYTF. The CDR3 region has the DNA TGTGCCTGGACCCCCCTAGGGGGGGGAAGTGGCTACACCTTC.

This clonotype has a count of ten or more. CDR3 DNA sequence: TGTGCCAGCGAGCGCCCTAGCGCCAATGAGCAGTTCTTC. It codes for CASERPSANEQFF. The chain carries TRBV12-3 or TRBV12-4 and TRBJ2-1, with a possible D match to TRBD2 (6 bases). The germline V and J ends were trimmed by 8 bases and 6 bases, with 14 bases remaining between them. The length of the CDR3 is 13 residues.